Each of the 22 T cell receptor beta chains below was sequenced from the same sample in a study of shared clonotypes between healthy human individuals. Data came from immunoSEQ multiplex PCR; TCRdb stores just in-frame clones and leaves some out. The table records more than 900,000 clones, approximately 80% of them present only once. The sample consisted of memory CD4+ T cells from PBMCs. Subset described: CD45RA-negative fraction. All receptors come from a young man in good health. Some clones in this sample may be carry-over from other donors' samples.

This clone was detected only once. The chain joins TRBV7-8 to TRBJ2-2, with TRBD1 matching 7 bases. The germline CDR1 and CDR2 sequences are SGHVS and FQNEAQ. The V and J ends lost 5 bases and 4 bases, in that order; junction bases with no gene match: 7. This CDR3 comprises 15 residues. The CDR3 protein is CASSLRQGSTGELFF. The CDR3 coding sequence is TGTGCCAGCAGCCTAAGACAGGGTAGCACCGGGGAGCTGTTTTTT.

This clone was recorded at least ten times. The chain links TRBV6-5 to TRBJ2-5; maybe TRBD1 (6 bases). The CDR3 consists of 14 residues. Germline values: CDR1 MNHEY, CDR2 SVGAGI. Trimming took 2 bases from V and 4 from J, leaving 11 bases between them. CDR3 sequence reads: CASSYQGQRETQYF. The CDR3 bases are TGTGCCAGCAGTTACCAGGGGCAAAGAGAGACCCAGTACTTC.

The rearrangement uses TRBV18 and TRBJ2-2; 8 nucleotides agree with TRBD1. Germline-derived CDR1 and CDR2 are KGHSH and LQKENI. The CDR3 loop spans 14 amino acids. V lost 0 bases and J lost 6; bases outside the gene matches: 0. DNA for the CDR3: TGTGCCAGCTCACCACCACAGGGGGCCGGGGAGCTGTTTTTT. This codes for CASSPPQGAGELFF.

The chain couples TRBV7-9 to TRBJ2-3; 13 positions match TRBD2. Per the germline V gene, CDR1 is SEHNR and CDR2 is FQNEAQ (reference sequence). J gave up 6 bases and V 5 bases, and 8 bases lay outside the gene matches. The CDR3 length is 16 residues. The CDR3 loop is CASSPGLAGVGDTQYF. The DNA for the CDR3 is TGTGCCAGCAGCCCCGGACTAGCGGGAGTTGGCGATACGCAGTATTTT.

The V and J genes are TRBV9 and TRBJ2-2; no firm D call. The germline V and J ends were trimmed by 3 bases and 1 base, with 7 bases remaining between them. Germline CDR1 SGDLS, CDR2 YYNGEE. The length of the CDR3 is 14 residues. This CDR3 is CASSADWNTGELFF. The CDR3 DNA is TGTGCCAGCAGCGCCGACTGGAACACCGGGGAGCTGTTTTTT.

The CDR3 DNA sequence: TGTGCCAGCAAGGTGGGCCCGAACACTGAAGCTTTCTTT. Translated: CASKVGPNTEAFF. The rearrangement joins TRBV2 to TRBJ1-1; D is unclear. V lost 7 bases and J 1 base, leaving 10 bases between the germline ends. Germline V gene sequence: CDR1 SNHLY, CDR2 FYNNEI. The CDR3 is 13 amino acids.

V is TRBV2 and J is TRBJ2-5, with 7 nucleotides matching TRBD2. Trimming removed 5 bases from V and 3 bases from J; junction bases left unmatched: 6. Germline V CDR1 and CDR2: SNHLY, FYNNEI. CDR3 length equals 14 residues. The CDR3 DNA reads as TGTGCCAGCAGTTTAGGGGCGGGAGAAGAGACCCAGTACTTC. Translated, it gives CASSLGAGEETQYF. The variable domain in full, completed from reference TRBV2 and TRBJ2-5, reads EPEVTQTPSHQVTQMGQEVILRCVPISNHLYFYWYRQILGQKVEFLVSFYNNEISEKSEIFDDQFSVERPDGSNFTLKIRSTKLEDSAMYFCASSLGAGEETQYFGPGTRLLVL.

Regarding this clone: Additional DNA sequences in this sample encode the identical CDR3. The V call is TRBV5-1, the J call TRBJ2-5; 8 bases align to TRBD1. The germline V gene encodes CDR1 SGHRS and CDR2 YFSETQ. This CDR3 spans 15 amino acids. J lost 3 bases, V lost 2 bases, and 6 bases had no gene match. CDR3 sequence (DNA): TGCGCCAGCAGCTTAGCCGGGACAGGTGAAGAGACCCAGTACTTC. Protein sequence: CASSLAGTGEETQYF.

The chain uses TRBV6-5 and TRBJ2-3, with D perhaps TRBD2 (5 bases). CDR1 is MNHEY, CDR2 SVGAGI, per germline. The CDR3 sequence is 15 residues long. Trimming took off 3 bases at V and 4 bases at J, with 14 bases between the two ends. CDR3: CASSYRGNRADTQYF. The CDR3 coding sequence is TGTGCCAGCAGTTATCGGGGAAACCGCGCAGATACGCAGTATTTT.

This clone has only a few counts. This chain links TRBV5-1 with TRBJ2-1, with D tentatively TRBD2 (6 bases). CDR3 length: 16 amino acids. V lost 4 bases and J lost 6, with 20 bases in between. Germline CDR1 SGHRS, CDR2 YFSETQ. The CDR3 DNA reads TGCGCCAGCAGCCCCCCCGAGCGGGTCCTCTCCAATGAGCAGTTCTTC. It yields the protein CASSPPERVLSNEQFF.

V and J are TRBV5-5 and TRBJ1-2, with D possibly TRBD1 on 5 matching bases. The V end lost 6 bases, the J end lost 4 bases, and 19 bases lay between the germline ends. The CDR3 loop spans 15 amino acids. Germline CDR1 SGHKS, CDR2 YYEKEE (reference sequence). The CDR3 coding sequence is TGTGCCAGCACCACGGTGGTCGACAGCCCCTATGGCTACACCTTC. Translated: CASTTVVDSPYGYTF.

The chain links TRBV5-6 to TRBJ2-1; D could derive from TRBD1 or TRBD2 (5 bases each). V gave up 4 bases and J gave up 5 bases, with 19 bases separating them. This CDR3 contains 16 residues. Germline loops: CDR1 SGHDT, CDR2 YYEEEE. The CDR3 here is CASSTLTRGINNEQFF. CDR3 sequence (DNA): TGTGCCAGCAGCACTCTCACTAGGGGAATTAACAATGAGCAGTTCTTC. Full variable domain (remainder filled in from reference TRBV5-6 and TRBJ2-1): DAGVTQSPTHLIKTRGQQVTLRCSPKSGHDTVSWYQQALGQGPQFIFQYYEEEERQRGNFPDRFSGHQFPNYSSELNVNALLLGDSALYLCASSTLTRGINNEQFFGPGTRLTVL.

The chain is built from TRBV5-1 and TRBJ1-1, with TRBD1 identical over 8 bases. The CDR3 runs 14 residues. Germline V gives CDR1 SGHRS, CDR2 YFSETQ. The trim removed 4 bases at V and 3 bases at J, leaving 5 bases unmatched. The CDR3 is CASSLHRGDTEAFF. The CDR3 DNA sequence: TGCGCCAGCAGCCTACACAGGGGGGACACTGAAGCTTTCTTT.

This clone was counted a few times. The V gene is TRBV28, the J gene TRBJ1-5; no firm D call. This CDR3 comprises 14 residues. In germline, CDR1 is MDHEN, CDR2 SYDVKM. V lost 8 bases to trimming and J lost 2 bases, with 13 bases between them. CDR3 DNA: TGTGCCAGCCGTGTGCCCGGGGGCAATCAGCCCCAGCATTTT. Translation: CASRVPGGNQPQHF. Looking up the rest from reference TRBV28 and TRBJ1-5 gives the full variable domain: DVKVTQSSRYLVKRTGEKVFLECVQDMDHENMFWYRQDPGLGLRLIYFSYDVKMKEKGDIPEGYSVSREKKERFSLILESASTNQTSMYLCASRVPGGNQPQHFGDGTRLSIL.

This sequence joins TRBV5-1 and TRBJ2-3; D perhaps matches TRBD1 (6 bases). The CDR3 spans 14 residues. Looked up from germline, CDR1 is SGHRS and CDR2 is YFSETQ. V shed 0 bases and J shed 1 base, with 6 bases lying between them. Here the CDR3 reads CASSLGTGTDTQYF. CDR3 DNA sequence: TGCGCCAGCAGCTTGGGGACAGGCACAGATACGCAGTATTTT.

The chain has TRBV6-1 and TRBJ2-7; D might be TRBD1 (5 bases). Between the trimmed V and J ends, which lost 6 bases and 0 bases, there was a span of 12 bases. The CDR3 spans 14 residues. Per germline, CDR1 MNHNS and CDR2 SASEGT. In nucleotides, the CDR3 is TGTGCCAGCAGAAATCAGGGCAGCTCCTACGAGCAGTACTTC. It yields the protein CASRNQGSSYEQYF.

This rearrangement joins TRBV6-1 to TRBJ1-1; D may be TRBD1 (5 bases). V shed 2 bases and J shed 5 bases, with 12 bases lying between them. The CDR3 spans 14 residues. Germline CDR1 and CDR2: MNHNS and SASEGT. CDR3 loop: CASSERGGETEAFF. The CDR3 DNA is TGTGCCAGCAGTGAAAGGGGTGGAGAGACTGAAGCTTTCTTT.

The rearrangement uses TRBV7-7 and TRBJ2-1; TRBD1 or TRBD2 may be the D gene (6 bases each). This CDR3 is built from 15 residues. The V end was cut by 1 base, the J end by 9 bases, with 16 bases between. Germline values: CDR1 SSHAT, CDR2 FNYEAQ (reference sequence). The CDR3: CASSLEGGAGAEQFF. The CDR3 coding sequence is TGTGCCAGCAGCTTAGAGGGGGGAGCCGGGGCTGAGCAGTTCTTC.

On this clone itself: The same CDR3 is also encoded by other DNA sequences in this sample. J is TRBJ1-1 and V is TRBV7-3; D is ambiguous. Trimming stripped 3 bases from V and 0 bases from J, with 5 bases between. The CDR3 covers 13 residues. From germline, CDR1 is SGHTA and CDR2 FQGTGA. This CDR3 is CASSFNMNTEAFF. Here the CDR3 DNA reads TGTGCCAGCAGCTTTAATATGAACACTGAAGCTTTCTTT.

This clone was recorded only once. The rearrangement uses TRBV27 and TRBJ1-2, with D hard to call. Germline CDR1 reads MNHEY; CDR2 reads SMNVEV (reference sequence). The V end was cut by 0 bases, the J end by 2 bases, with 10 bases between. The CDR3 sequence is 15 residues long. The CDR3 reads CASSLSSLTNYGYTF. As DNA, the CDR3 is TGTGCCAGCAGTTTATCGAGTTTAACAAACTATGGCTACACCTTC.

CDR3 DNA: TGTGCCAGCATGGCTAGCGGGGGGAGGGAGACCCAGTACTTC. This codes for CASMASGGRETQYF. The chain uses TRBV6-6 and TRBJ2-5, with 11 bases aligning to TRBD2. This CDR3 has 14 residues. Trimming cost V 7 bases and J 5 bases; bases outside gene matches: 6. Germline V gene lookup returns CDR1 MNHNY and CDR2 SVGAGI (reference sequence).

V is TRBV19 and J is TRBJ1-5; 7 nucleotides match TRBD1. The germline gives CDR1 LNHDA, CDR2 SQIVND (reference sequence). After removal of 6 bases from V and 1 base from J, the junction contained 6 bases not matched to a gene. The CDR3 has 15 residues. CDR3 DNA sequence: TGTGCCAGTAGGACAGGGACATCCAGCAATCAGCCCCAGCATTTT. Amino acids: CASRTGTSSNQPQHF.